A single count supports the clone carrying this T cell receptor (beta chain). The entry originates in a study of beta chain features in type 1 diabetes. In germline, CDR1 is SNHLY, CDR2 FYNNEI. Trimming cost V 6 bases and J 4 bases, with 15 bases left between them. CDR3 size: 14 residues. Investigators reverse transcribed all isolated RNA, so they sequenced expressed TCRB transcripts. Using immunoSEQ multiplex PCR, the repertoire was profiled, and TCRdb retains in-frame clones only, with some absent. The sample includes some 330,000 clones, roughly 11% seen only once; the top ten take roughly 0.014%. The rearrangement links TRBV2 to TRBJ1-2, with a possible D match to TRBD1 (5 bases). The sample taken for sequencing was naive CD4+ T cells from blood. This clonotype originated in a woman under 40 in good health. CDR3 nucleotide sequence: TGTGCCAGCAGCTGGGCCCCTCAGGGCTATGGCTACACCTTC. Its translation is CASSWAPQGYGYTF.